Described below is a single TCR beta chain sequence and its context. The specificity of this receptor is unknown. Within one base of it there is no much larger clone, and no base qualities were kept. The sample belongs to a study of T cell repertoires in cytomegalovirus infection (dated by TCRdb to about 2019). Regarding the study in general: Donor HLA type was relevant to the analysis, because carriage of CMV infection together with the matching HLA type was indicated by public TCR beta signatures.

The research as a whole found: In the ex vivo response, HLA-C-restricted CMV-specific TCR beta clonotypes were dominant, and in two of eight donors the single most frequent clonotype came from this HLA-C-restricted group. Carriers of CMV infection plus the relevant HLA type were discriminated by the cumulative frequency of public TCR beta family members in the study cohort and in an independent roughly 350-donor cohort.

The germline V gene supplies CDR1 SGHVS and CDR2 FNYEAQ. The CDR3 spans 14 residues, from the cysteine through the phenylalanine. Of the read, only the CDR3 DNA is kept; its 42 bases are in frame from base 1. The junction shows trimming of 0 bases on V and 2 bases on J, plus 5 bases between the germline ends. Sequencing relied on an Illumina HiSeq 1500. TCRdb ran its own pipeline on the public reads, namely fastp trimming at Q25 and MiXCR clone calling, and kept in-frame beta chains. Merged by CDR3 protein, the rows form single entries marked with the most common genes and DNA. The sample table lists about 250,000 distinct CDR3 sequences, 17% of them with a count of one. In total, the top ten clones hold about half of the sample.

The receptor comes from a human donor in good health (CMV status not recorded). Some clones in this sample may be carry-over from other donors' samples. The specimen was CD8+ T cells from PBMCs. In this chain, TRBV7-6 is recombined with TRBJ2-1, with no D gene named confidently. The DNA reads TGTGCCAGCAGCTTAGCGCAGACCTACAATGAGCAGTTCTTC. This yields the protein CASSLAQTYNEQFF.